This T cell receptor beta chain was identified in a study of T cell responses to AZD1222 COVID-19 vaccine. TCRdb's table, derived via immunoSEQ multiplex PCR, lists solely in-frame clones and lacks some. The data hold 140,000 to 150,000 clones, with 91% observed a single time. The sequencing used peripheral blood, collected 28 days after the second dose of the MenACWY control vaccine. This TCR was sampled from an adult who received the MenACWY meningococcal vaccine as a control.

This CDR3 is CASSIQGGYQETQYF. CDR3 nucleotide sequence: TGTGCCAGTAGTATACAAGGAGGATACCAAGAGACCCAGTACTTC. This rearrangement joins TRBV19 to TRBJ2-5; D is perhaps TRBD2 (5 bases). The CDR3 extends over 15 amino acids. CDR1 is LNHDA and CDR2 is SQIVND in the germline V gene (reference sequence). With 2 bases removed from V and 0 bases from J, the gap between germline ends came to 10 bases.